This T cell receptor (beta chain) was sequenced for a study of blood T cell repertoires in COVID-19. Trimming at V came to 0 bases and at J to 3 bases, leaving 3 bases not matched to a gene. Germline V gives CDR1 SQVTM, CDR2 ANQGSEA. This CDR3 has 15 amino acids. The table came from immunoSEQ multiplex PCR; TCRdb's copy has only in-frame clones and leaves some out. The sample records 150,000 or so clones, roughly 85% being singletons. This TCR was sampled from a woman between 55 and 75 years old with COVID-19, enrolled during active disease. The material sequenced was peripheral blood. V usage is TRBV29-1 and J usage is TRBJ2-1; TRBD1 agrees at 9 bases. CDR3 region: CSVEEGQGGYNEQFF. The CDR3 DNA follows: TGCAGCGTTGAAGAGGGACAGGGAGGCTACAATGAGCAGTTCTTC.